The rows below give T cell receptor beta chains drawn from one sample of a study of T cell responses to AZD1222 COVID-19 vaccine. The assay was immunoSEQ multiplex PCR, and TCRdb's table has in-frame clones only and misses some. The sample has 130,000 or so clones, around 90% seen once. The sequencing here drew on peripheral blood, taken 28 days after the second AZD1222 dose. These receptors were taken from an adult who received the AZD1222 COVID-19 vaccine. CDR3s leave out the opening cysteine and the closing phenylalanine or tryptophan. Fields, in order: J gene, V gene, CDR3 protein.

J gene: TRBJ2-5; V gene: TRBV5-4; CDR3 protein: ASSHEVYQETQY
J gene: TRBJ2-3; V gene: TRBV7-2; CDR3 protein: ASSLSLASTDTQY
J gene: TRBJ2-7; V gene: TRBV7-8; CDR3 protein: ASSLEAGTYEQY
J gene: TRBJ1-4; V gene: TRBV9; CDR3 protein: ASSPRAQDNEKLF
J gene: TRBJ2-7; V gene: TRBV7-9; CDR3 protein: ASSLPPAAPPLLEQY
J gene: TRBJ2-1; V gene: TRBV12-3/TRBV12-4; CDR3 protein: ASGHGRDNEQF
J gene: TRBJ1-6; V gene: TRBV7-6; CDR3 protein: ASSPQGVNSPLH
J gene: TRBJ2-3; V gene: TRBV11-3; CDR3 protein: ASSLSGPTDTQY
J gene: TRBJ2-2; V gene: TRBV27; CDR3 protein: ASGTANTGELF
J gene: TRBJ2-3; V gene: TRBV9; CDR3 protein: ASSPRSGTSGGTDTQY
J gene: TRBJ1-5; V gene: TRBV12-3/TRBV12-4; CDR3 protein: ATGGNQPQH
J gene: TRBJ2-7; V gene: TRBV4-3; CDR3 protein: ASSQDLWLAGAYEQY
J gene: TRBJ1-6; V gene: TRBV19; CDR3 protein: ASRERSGSYNSPLH
J gene: TRBJ1-3; V gene: TRBV28; CDR3 protein: ASSLQGKSSGNTIY
J gene: TRBJ2-3; V gene: TRBV7-3; CDR3 protein: ASSLTVASSGTPQY
J gene: TRBJ2-3; V gene: TRBV5-4; CDR3 protein: ASSPRTDYTDTQY
J gene: TRBJ2-7; V gene: TRBV10-3; CDR3 protein: AISNTGEEQY
J gene: TRBJ2-5; V gene: TRBV11-2; CDR3 protein: ASSLVGRQETQY
J gene: TRBJ1-3; V gene: TRBV29-1; CDR3 protein: SVGKGNTIY
J gene: TRBJ1-1; V gene: TRBV12-3/TRBV12-4; CDR3 protein: ASRLSQDEAF
J gene: TRBJ1-1; V gene: TRBV28; CDR3 protein: ASSPQDRNTEAF
J gene: TRBJ2-7; V gene: TRBV5-4; CDR3 protein: ASSLDGGRAHEQY
J gene: TRBJ1-1; V gene: TRBV29-1; CDR3 protein: SVETGQPNTEAF
J gene: TRBJ1-5; V gene: TRBV7-2; CDR3 protein: ASSLHGTGRSAQH
J gene: TRBJ1-2; V gene: TRBV7-9; CDR3 protein: ASSLEHYGYT
J gene: TRBJ2-7; V gene: TRBV18; CDR3 protein: ASSPIHRDTSSYEQY
J gene: TRBJ1-4; V gene: TRBV7-2; CDR3 protein: ASSLGRREKLF
J gene: TRBJ1-5; V gene: TRBV7-9; CDR3 protein: ASSFGDQPQH
J gene: TRBJ1-1; V gene: TRBV7-9; CDR3 protein: ASSRGQVTEAF
J gene: TRBJ1-5; V gene: TRBV4-2; CDR3 protein: ASSQAGDQPQH
J gene: TRBJ2-3; V gene: TRBV6-2/TRBV6-3; CDR3 protein: ASSYNTGVATDTQY
J gene: TRBJ2-3; V gene: TRBV5-4; CDR3 protein: ASSFSLDDTQY
J gene: TRBJ2-6; V gene: TRBV28; CDR3 protein: ASSSLFGANVLT
J gene: TRBJ2-1; V gene: TRBV18; CDR3 protein: ASSPTGTHSGEQF
J gene: TRBJ1-1; V gene: TRBV18; CDR3 protein: ASSPLRGMNTEAF
J gene: TRBJ1-1; V gene: TRBV4-2; CDR3 protein: ASSQGTLGLAF
J gene: TRBJ1-6; V gene: TRBV27; CDR3 protein: ASCLKGNSPLH
J gene: TRBJ2-1; V gene: TRBV5-5; CDR3 protein: ASSLGPRGLSYNEQF
J gene: TRBJ2-1; V gene: TRBV12-3/TRBV12-4; CDR3 protein: ASSLDWEQF
J gene: TRBJ2-7; V gene: TRBV3-1/TRBV3-2; CDR3 protein: ASSQGLPGYEQY